The 18 T cell receptor beta chains below come from one sample, sequenced in a study of T cell repertoires in cytomegalovirus infection. TCRdb re-analysed the reads in MiXCR, keeping a single row per CDR3 protein. The table includes approximately 400,000 distinct CDR3 sequences, roughly 30% detected once. The source material was PBMCs. The source of these receptors is a human donor in good health (CMV status not recorded). Some clones in this sample may be carry-over from other donors' samples.

This clonotype was observed a handful of times. This chain joins TRBV7-8 and TRBJ1-1, with TRBD1 matching over 9 bases. CDR1 and CDR2 (germline): SGHVS, FQNEAQ. This CDR3 is 16 amino acids long. V was clipped by 1 base and J by 4 bases; unmatched bases: 7. The CDR3 sequence: CASSLVGTGWGTEAFF. The CDR3 DNA sequence: TGTGCCAGCAGCTTAGTGGGGACAGGGTGGGGCACTGAAGCTTTCTTT. Supplemented by reference TRBV7-8 and TRBJ1-1, the full variable domain reads GAGVSQSPRYKVAKRGQDVALRCDPISGHVSLFWYQQALGQGPEFLTYFQNEAQLDKSGLPSDRFFAERPEGSVSTLKIQRTQQEDSAVYLCASSLVGTGWGTEAFFGQGTRLTVV.

This clonotype was detected a few times. The rearrangement uses TRBV7-2 and TRBJ1-3, with a possible D match to TRBD1 (6 bases). The CDR3 consists of 17 residues. Germline CDR1 SGHTA, CDR2 FQGNSA. Trimming removed 5 bases at V and 4 bases at J, with 21 bases between. CDR3 bases: TGTGCCAGCAGCGCGGTACAGGGAACAGTGAGAGGAAACACCATATATTTT. Translated, it gives CASSAVQGTVRGNTIYF.

This rearrangement joins TRBV7-6 to TRBJ1-1; D is unclear. This CDR3 has 13 amino acids. Germline V gene lookup returns CDR1 SGHVS and CDR2 FNYEAQ. V was cut by 4 bases and J by 5 bases, with 11 bases left in between. The CDR3 nucleotides are TGTGCCAGCAGCTCCGGACCCCCGACTGAAGCTTTCTTT. Its protein product is CASSSGPPTEAFF.

In its sample, this clonotype was seen many times. J is TRBJ2-1 and V is TRBV12-3 or TRBV12-4; possible D gene TRBD2, 5 bases. Trimming took 3 bases from V and 3 from J, leaving 15 bases between them. The CDR3 has 16 amino acids. Here the CDR3 DNA reads TGTGCCAGCAGTTTTAGGACTGGAACCCACTACAATGAGCAGTTCTTC. This translates into CASSFRTGTHYNEQFF.

This clonotype was detected many times. J is TRBJ1-1 and V is TRBV7-8; D may be TRBD1 (5 bases). Germline CDR1 is SGHVS and CDR2 is FQNEAQ. This CDR3 comprises 12 residues. Trimming removed 6 bases from V and 5 bases from J, with 10 bases in between. The CDR3 DNA sequence: TGTGCCAGCAGTTCCAGGGTTACTGAAGCTTTCTTT. Its protein product is CASSSRVTEAFF.

This clonotype came up many times. The J gene is TRBJ1-1, the V gene TRBV7-9; 8 bases are a match to TRBD1. The CDR3 extends over 11 amino acids. The germline V gene has CDR1 SEHNR and CDR2 FQNEAQ (reference sequence). Trimming cost V 4 bases and J 10 bases; bases outside gene matches: 2. The CDR3 bases are TGTGCCAGCAGCTCAGGGGGCATAGCTTTCTTT. This codes for CASSSGGIAFF. The variable domain in full, with the rest retrieved from reference TRBV7-9 and TRBJ1-1, is DTGVSQNPRHKITKRGQNVTFRCDPISEHNRLYWYRQTLGQGPEFLTYFQNEAQLEKSRLLSDRFSAERPKGSFSTLEIQRTEQGDSAMYLCASSSGGIAFFGQGTRLTVV.

The CDR3 bases are TGTGCCAGCAGGGCCCGATCGGGGTTGGGCAATCAGCCCCAGCATTTT. The encoded protein is CASRARSGLGNQPQHF. The chain combines TRBV6-1 with TRBJ1-5; no clear D. The CDR3 runs 16 residues. Germline CDR1 is MNHNS and CDR2 is SASEGT. The V and J ends lost 6 bases and 2 bases respectively, with 17 bases between them.

This clonotype was detected a few times. The genes are TRBV6-1 and TRBJ2-1; D remains unclear. The CDR3 sequence is 14 residues long. Between the trimmed V and J ends, which lost 2 bases and 3 bases, there was a span of 8 bases. CDR1 MNHNS and CDR2 SASEGT come from the germline V gene. As DNA, the CDR3 is TGTGCCAGCAGTGAACTTGATTTCTACAATGAGCAGTTCTTC. Protein: CASSELDFYNEQFF.

The chain combines TRBV27 with TRBJ1-4; TRBD1 matches 10 bases. Germline values: CDR1 MNHEY, CDR2 SMNVEV (reference sequence). This CDR3 is 15 amino acids long. With V trimmed by 5 bases and J by 7 bases, 7 bases remained unmatched. This CDR3 reads CASSLIGTGAEKLFF. CDR3 in DNA: TGTGCCAGCAGTCTAATAGGGACAGGGGCTGAAAAACTGTTTTTT.

This clonotype was counted a few times. The rearrangement links TRBV29-1 to TRBJ2-1; 8 nucleotides agree with TRBD2. This CDR3 has 13 residues. J lost 6 bases, V lost 4 bases, and 5 bases had no gene match. CDR1 is SQVTM and CDR2 is ANQGSEA in the germline V gene. The CDR3 loop is CSVGLATPNEQFF. CDR3 DNA: TGCAGCGTTGGACTAGCGACTCCCAATGAGCAGTTCTTC.

The rearrangement uses TRBV14 and TRBJ2-1; 11 bases align to TRBD2. Trimming at V came to 3 bases and at J to 0 bases, leaving 4 bases not matched to a gene. CDR1 SGHDN and CDR2 FVKESK come from the germline V gene. The CDR3 totals 17 residues. Here the CDR3 reads CASSHLLAGGSYNEQFF. Here the CDR3 DNA reads TGTGCCAGCAGCCATCTGCTAGCGGGGGGCTCCTACAATGAGCAGTTCTTC.

This clonotype was recorded a few times. V is TRBV11-2 and J is TRBJ2-2; weak D call: TRBD1 (5 bases). The length of the CDR3 is 13 residues. Germline assignment: CDR1 SGHAT and CDR2 FQNNGV. The V end was cut by 5 bases, the J end by 7 bases, with 11 bases between. The DNA of the CDR3 is TGTGCCAGCAGCGACGACAGTGACGGGGAGCTGTTTTTT. It codes for CASSDDSDGELFF. The full variable domain, rest sourced from reference TRBV11-2 and TRBJ2-2, is EAGVAQSPRYKIIEKRQSVAFWCNPISGHATLYWYQQILGQGPKLLIQFQNNGVVDDSQLPKDRFSAERLKGVDSTLKIQPAKLEDSAVYLCASSDDSDGELFFGEGSRLTVL.

The sample holds a few counts of this clonotype. The chain links TRBV4-1 to TRBJ2-1; D is unresolved. Trimming left V 6 bases short and J 7 bases short, with 10 bases between. CDR1 is MGHRA, CDR2 YSYEKL, per germline. The CDR3 runs to 12 residues. The CDR3 DNA follows: TGCGCCAGCAGTTACTCGGATAATGAGCAGTTCTTC. It yields the protein CASSYSDNEQFF.

In its sample, this clonotype was seen a few times. The CDR3 sequence: CASSAPPRDDEQFF. CDR3 DNA: TGTGCCAGCAGTGCCCCCCCCCGGGACGATGAGCAGTTCTTC. This chain connects TRBV25-1 to TRBJ2-1, with D tentatively TRBD1 or TRBD2 (5 bases each). Trimming shortened V by 4 bases and J by 8 bases, and 15 bases separated the two germline ends. CDR3 length: 14 residues. Per the germline V gene, CDR1 is MGHDK and CDR2 is SYGVNS.

This CDR3 reads CACDRPNTEAFF. Here the CDR3 DNA reads TGTGCCTGTGACAGGCCGAACACTGAAGCTTTCTTT. The V and J genes are TRBV3-1 and TRBJ1-1; D might be TRBD1 (6 bases). CDR1 and CDR2 from the germline V gene are LGHDT and YNNKEL (reference sequence). V gave up 11 bases and J gave up 1 base, with 11 bases separating them. This CDR3 has 12 amino acids.

In this sample, this clonotype turned up a few times. J is TRBJ2-7 and V is TRBV24-1; D gene unclear. The CDR3 totals 13 residues. Trimming removed 4 bases at V and 1 base at J, with 7 bases between. From germline, CDR1 is KGHDR and CDR2 SFDVKD. CDR3 nucleotide sequence: TGTGCCACCAGTGACCCTAGATCCTACGAGCAGTACTTC. Encoded protein: CATSDPRSYEQYF.

Worth noting for this clonotype: The final CDR3 position lacks the conserved phenylalanine or tryptophan, pointing to a likely read error. No DNA is shown, since the ends of the CDR3 on it are uncertain; the CDR3 is the one TCRdb lists. V gene TRBV4-1 combines with J gene TRBJ2-1; the D call in the table, TRBD1, was not verified against the DNA. The CDR3 region is 16 residues in length, termini included. Germline CDR1 MGHRA, CDR2 YSYEKL. CDR3 sequence reads: CASSQDGGIAYNEQLL.

The rearrangement uses TRBV7-9 and TRBJ1-2; no clear D. V gave up 5 bases and J gave up 1 base, with 8 bases separating them. Per germline, CDR1 SEHNR and CDR2 FQNEAQ (reference sequence). The CDR3 covers 13 residues. The CDR3 nucleotides are TGTGCCAGCAGCATCCGGGATAACTATGGCTACACCTTC. Translating it yields CASSIRDNYGYTF.